Described below is a single TCR beta chain sequence and its context. The assay was immunoSEQ multiplex PCR, and TCRdb's table has in-frame clones only and misses some. The table includes approximately 74,000 clones, 60% to 85% detected once. The data were obtained in a study of blood T cell repertoires in COVID-19. Germline CDR1 reads WSHSY; CDR2 reads SAAADI. Trimming took 3 bases from V and 5 from J; bases not matched to a gene: 9. CDR3 length: 16 residues. The chain has TRBV10-2 and TRBJ1-1, with 10 bases fitting TRBD1. The sample taken for sequencing was peripheral blood. The TCR comes from a man aged 55 to 70 with acute or convalescent COVID-19. CDR3 coding DNA: TGCGCCAGCAGTGAAGGGACAGGGGTGCGAAGGACTGAAGCTTTCTTT. It yields the protein CASSEGTGVRRTEAFF.